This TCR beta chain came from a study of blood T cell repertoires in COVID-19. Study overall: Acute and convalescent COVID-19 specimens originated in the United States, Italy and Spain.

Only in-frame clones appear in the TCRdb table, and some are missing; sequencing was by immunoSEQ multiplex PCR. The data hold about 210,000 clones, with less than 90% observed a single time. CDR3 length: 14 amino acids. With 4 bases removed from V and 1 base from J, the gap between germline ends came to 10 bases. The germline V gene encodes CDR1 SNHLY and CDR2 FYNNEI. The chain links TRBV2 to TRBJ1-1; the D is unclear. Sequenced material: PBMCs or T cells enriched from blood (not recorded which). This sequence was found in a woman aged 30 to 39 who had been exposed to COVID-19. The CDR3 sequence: CASSAATPNTEAFF. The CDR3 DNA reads TGTGCCAGCAGTGCTGCGACACCGAACACTGAAGCTTTCTTT.